This TCR beta chain was observed in a study of radiation and T cells in renal cell carcinoma. The CDR3 extends over 15 amino acids. Per germline, CDR1 MGHRA and CDR2 YSYEKL. Described treatment: 15 Gy SBRT to primary tumor, nephrectomy 4 weeks later. Nephrectomy followed 15 Gy stereotactic body radiation by 4 weeks. Whole-study findings and limits: Baseline intratumoral clonotype presence is unknown without pretreatment biopsies.

Of note for this clone: The target antigen is unknown. At one boundary the junction diverges from the germline segment, which might be a read error.

Only in-frame clones appear in the TCRdb table, and some are missing; sequencing was by immunoSEQ multiplex PCR. This table has about 15,000 clones, 64% appearing once. The sample consisted of tumor tissue, taken from a patient whose treatment included radiotherapy and nephrectomy. The TCR originated in a woman in her 70s with renal cell carcinoma. This chain links TRBV4-1 with TRBJ1-1; 9 nucleotides line up with TRBD1. Here the CDR3 DNA reads TGCGCCAGCAGCCAGGGGGACAGGGTGAACGCTGAAGCTTTCTTT. Its protein product is CASSQGDRVNAEAFF.